This is a list of T cell receptor beta chains from one sample in a study of cytomegalovirus exposure and HLA in healthy donors. TCRdb's table, derived via immunoSEQ multiplex PCR, lists solely in-frame clones and lacks some. The sample yields about 160,000 clones, 96% seen once. Sequencing was done on a sample of PBMCs. These receptors were taken from a woman between 18 and 29 years old in good health and CMV-seronegative. The CDR3 runs from the conserved cysteine through the conserved F or W. D genes are given only for firm matches. Clone size is shown for a subset of rows, as once, few, many or a class of expanded clone.

D	V	J	size	CDR3	DNA
TRBD1	TRBV5-5	TRBJ2-7	-	CASSRTGPYEQYF	TGTGCCAGCAGCCGGACAGGCCCCTACGAGCAGTACTTC
-	TRBV14	TRBJ2-5	-	CASSQDLFQETQYF	TGTGCCAGCAGCCAAGATCTCTTCCAAGAGACCCAGTACTTC
-	TRBV19	TRBJ1-5	few	CASSIGPGVGNQPQHF	TGTGCCAGTAGTATAGGCCCAGGGGTTGGGAATCAGCCCCAGCATTTT
TRBD2	TRBV4-2	TRBJ2-2	-	CASSRGTSGGEELFF	TGTGCCAGCAGCCGAGGGACTAGCGGGGGGGAGGAGCTGTTTTTT
-	TRBV5-1	TRBJ2-2	-	CASSLRDSEELFF	TGCGCCAGCAGCTTAAGAGACTCGGAGGAGCTGTTTTTT
-	TRBV6-5	TRBJ2-1	-	CASKTPGTFVEQFF	TGTGCCAGCAAAACCCCCGGGACTTTTGTAGAGCAGTTCTTC
-	TRBV2	TRBJ1-2	-	CASGDYGYTF	TGTGCCTCGGGGGACTATGGCTACACCTTC
-	TRBV6-5	TRBJ1-5	once	CASRPQGISNQPQHF	TGTGCCAGCAGACCCCAGGGGATTAGCAATCAGCCCCAGCATTTT
TRBD2	TRBV10-3	TRBJ2-1	once	CAISGGGNEQFF	TGTGCCATCAGTGGGGGGGGCAATGAGCAGTTCTTC
TRBD2	TRBV19	TRBJ2-2	-	CASSIGLAGAGELFF	TGTGCCAGTAGTATAGGACTAGCGGGGGCCGGGGAGCTGTTTTTT
-	TRBV6-5	TRBJ1-3	once	CASWGRGFGNTIYF	TGTGCCAGCTGGGGTCGGGGATTTGGAAACACCATATATTTT
TRBD1	TRBV7-2	TRBJ1-2	-	CASRERPGQGSGYTF	TGTGCCAGCAGGGAGCGACCGGGACAGGGTAGTGGCTACACCTTC
TRBD1	TRBV9	TRBJ1-2	-	CASSPPTGARNYGYTF	TGTGCCAGCAGCCCTCCCACAGGGGCCCGCAACTATGGCTACACCTTC
TRBD1	TRBV10-3	TRBJ1-2	-	CAISGRQGADYGYTF	TGTGCCATCAGTGGGCGACAGGGGGCCGACTATGGCTACACCTTC
-	TRBV5-4	TRBJ2-1	once	CASSNGPEGEQFF	TGTGCCAGCAGTAACGGGCCGGAGGGTGAGCAGTTCTTC
-	TRBV6-6	TRBJ1-1	-	CASNPLGDTEAFF	TGTGCCAGCAATCCCCTAGGGGACACTGAAGCTTTCTTT
-	TRBV27	TRBJ2-3	-	CASSFWRGEGTDTQYF	TGTGCCAGCAGTTTTTGGCGGGGAGAGGGCACAGATACGCAGTATTTT
-	TRBV4-3	TRBJ2-1	-	CASSQVGDNEQFF	TGCGCCAGCAGCCAAGTTGGAGACAATGAGCAGTTCTTC
-	TRBV7-6	TRBJ1-2	-	CASSSRVGMGGYTF	TGTGCCAGCAGCTCGAGGGTGGGAATGGGAGGCTACACCTTC
-	TRBV5-1	TRBJ2-5	-	CASTPGASGVLETQYF	TGCGCCAGCACCCCGGGGGCTAGCGGTGTCCTAGAGACCCAGTACTTC
TRBD2	TRBV4-1	TRBJ2-5	-	CASSLAGGGVETQYF	TGCGCCAGCAGCCTAGCGGGGGGGGGTGTAGAGACCCAGTACTTC
-	TRBV4-2	TRBJ1-2	-	CASSQDSGWTAGRYTF	TGTGCCAGCAGCCAAGACTCTGGTTGGACGGCGGGGCGCTACACCTTC
TRBD1	TRBV5-4	TRBJ1-1	-	CASSQDRGQNTEAFF	TGTGCCAGCAGCCAAGACAGGGGCCAGAACACTGAAGCTTTCTTT
-	TRBV18	TRBJ1-1	-	CASSLTSENTEAFF	TGTGCCAGCTCATTGACTTCCGAGAACACTGAAGCTTTCTTT
TRBD1	TRBV18	TRBJ1-2	once	CASSPADRVWYGYTF	TGTGCCAGCTCACCGGCGGACAGGGTGTGGTATGGCTACACCTTC
TRBD1	TRBV9	TRBJ1-2	-	CASSARDRGDYGYTF	TGTGCCAGCAGCGCCCGGGACAGGGGAGACTATGGCTACACCTTC
-	TRBV20-1	TRBJ2-3	-	CSARDVDTQYF	TGCAGTGCCCGGGATGTAGATACGCAGTATTTT
-	TRBV7-6	TRBJ2-7	-	CASSPMLGQGIHEQYF	TGTGCCAGCAGCCCGATGTTAGGCCAGGGGATCCACGAGCAGTACTTC
TRBD1	TRBV30	TRBJ1-6	-	CAWTADRGAPLAYNSPLHF	TGTGCCTGGACCGCGGACAGGGGCGCCCCACTGGCCTATAATTCACCCCTCCACTTT
-	TRBV9	TRBJ1-6	-	CASSPQTGGNSPLHF	TGTGCCAGCAGCCCCCAGACGGGGGGTAATTCACCCCTCCACTTT
-	TRBV5-6	TRBJ1-2	-	CASSLFSGVSFGNYGYTF	TGTGCCAGCAGCTTGTTTTCAGGGGTCAGTTTTGGAAACTATGGCTACACCTTC
-	TRBV6-1	TRBJ1-2	-	CASSWEANYGYTF	TGTGCCAGCAGTTGGGAGGCTAACTATGGCTACACCTTC
-	TRBV6-5	TRBJ2-7	-	CASSYESSTAPEQYF	TGTGCCAGCAGTTACGAGTCTTCCACCGCTCCCGAGCAGTACTTC
TRBD1	TRBV7-8	TRBJ2-3	-	CASSPRQGWTDTQYF	TGTGCCAGCAGCCCCCGACAGGGGTGGACAGATACGCAGTATTTT
TRBD2	TRBV7-2	TRBJ2-1	-	CASSLDGGANEQFF	TGTGCCAGCAGCTTAGACGGGGGGGCAAATGAGCAGTTCTTC
TRBD2	TRBV19	TRBJ2-2	-	CASTKSGEATGELFF	TGTGCCAGTACTAAAAGCGGGGAGGCCACCGGGGAGCTGTTTTTT
-	TRBV19	TRBJ1-5	-	CASGTGFNQPQHF	TGTGCCAGTGGAACAGGGTTCAATCAGCCCCAGCATTTT
TRBD2	TRBV15	TRBJ2-1	-	CATSPVRRGGTNEQFF	TGTGCCACCAGCCCCGTTAGGAGGGGAGGGACCAATGAGCAGTTCTTC
TRBD1	TRBV10-3	TRBJ1-3	-	CAISVDRGLDTIYF	TGTGCCATCAGTGTTGACAGGGGGCTCGACACCATATATTTT
-	TRBV4-1	TRBJ2-5	-	CASSQSHSSQETQYF	TGCGCCAGCAGCCAATCACACAGCAGCCAAGAGACCCAGTACTTC
-	TRBV2	TRBJ1-5	-	CASSDLVRDQPQHF	TGTGCCAGCAGTGATCTGGTCCGGGATCAGCCCCAGCATTTT